Listed here are 27 T cell receptor beta chains from one sample, sequenced in a study of T-cell memory formation after mild COVID-19 (dated by TCRdb to about 2021). The method was 5' RACE. TCRdb lists the instrument as Illumina NovaSeq 6000. TCRdb reran the public reads through fastp at Q25 and MiXCR, keeping productive beta chains. Every entry covers one CDR3 protein and lists the most common genes and DNA from its rows. This sample is represented by 100,000 to 150,000 distinct CDR3 sequences; about 17% of them were singletons. The biggest ten clones account for 4.5% to 6.5% of the sample. Input material: PBMCs or a T cell subset sorted from them (not recorded which). All receptors derive from a man aged 18 to 29 who had mild COVID-19 (a few samples of this study predate the infection). The sample titles of this study are shuffled in the database, so cell type and time point are left out; the donor was told from shared clones.

The chain is built from TRBV12-5 and TRBJ2-5; D ambiguous. The CDR3 is 12 residues long. Trimming left V 0 bases short and J 6 bases short, with 5 bases between. The germline V gene encodes CDR1 LGHNT and CDR2 FRNRAP. For the CDR3, the DNA is TGTGCTAGTGGTTTGGTACCACAGACCCAGTACTTC. Translating it yields CASGLVPQTQYF.

V is TRBV7-3 and J is TRBJ2-3, with D possibly being TRBD1 (7 bases). V was clipped by 1 base and J by 2 bases, with 13 bases between them. This CDR3 spans 16 amino acids. Germline CDR1 and CDR2: SGHTA and FQGTGA. CDR3 nucleotides: TGTGCCAGCAGCTTAAGCGGGACAGCATACACAGATACGCAGTATTTT. Residues: CASSLSGTAYTDTQYF.

This clonotype was detected a few times. This sequence joins TRBV5-4 and TRBJ1-4, with D maybe TRBD1 (5 bases). Germline CDR1 reads SGHNT; CDR2 reads YYREEE (reference sequence). The CDR3 runs to 14 residues. The V end was cut by 4 bases, the J end by 7 bases, with 14 bases between. As DNA, the CDR3 is TGTGCCAGCAGCGACTCCGGGACGACTGAAAAACTGTTTTTT. This encodes CASSDSGTTEKLFF. Using reference TRBV5-4 and TRBJ1-4 for the parts outside the CDR3, the full variable domain is ETGVTQSPTHLIKTRGQQVTLRCSSQSGHNTVSWYQQALGQGPQFIFQYYREEENGRGNFPPRFSGLQFPNYSSELNVNALELDDSALYLCASSDSGTTEKLFFGSGTQLSVL.

This clonotype was seen a handful of times. V gene TRBV6-2 or TRBV6-3 combines with J gene TRBJ2-1; the match to TRBD2 covers 7 bases. CDR1 and CDR2 from the germline V gene are MNHEY and SVGEGT. V lost 7 bases to trimming and J lost 4 bases; unmatched junction nucleotides: 7. The CDR3 sequence is 14 residues long. CDR3 residues: CASTEGGGYNEQFF. CDR3 DNA: TGTGCCAGCACGGAAGGCGGGGGATACAATGAGCAGTTCTTC.

The chain has TRBV12-3 or TRBV12-4 and TRBJ2-1; 14 bases map to TRBD2. V dropped 6 bases and J dropped 7; count of bases not matched to a gene: 2. There are 14 residues in the CDR3. The CDR3 region has the DNA TGTGCCAGCAGATGGACTAGCGGGGGGAATGAGCAGTTCTTC. Translation gives CASRWTSGGNEQFF.

The chain links TRBV5-1 to TRBJ2-1, with 9 bases matching TRBD1. The V gene's germline CDR1 is SGHRS and CDR2 YFSETQ. V was clipped by 4 bases and J by 1 base; unmatched bases: 3. The CDR3 covers 15 residues. CDR3 coding DNA: TGCGCCAGCAGCCTACAGGGGGCATCCTACAATGAGCAGTTCTTC. Its protein product is CASSLQGASYNEQFF.

The V gene is TRBV29-1, the J gene TRBJ1-2; D possibly corresponds to TRBD1 (5 bases). Between the trimmed V and J ends, which lost 4 bases and 0 bases, there was a span of 9 bases. Germline values: CDR1 SQVTM, CDR2 ANQGSEA. The CDR3 loop spans 13 amino acids. CDR3 amino acids: CSVGGHPNYGYTF. In DNA, the CDR3 is TGCAGCGTTGGCGGACATCCTAACTATGGCTACACCTTC.

A few counts support this clonotype. This chain links TRBV2 with TRBJ1-1; D is unresolved. CDR1 and CDR2 from the germline V gene are SNHLY and FYNNEI. CDR3 length equals 17 residues. V gave up 3 bases and J gave up 1 base, with 18 bases separating them. The CDR3 bases are TGTGCCAGCAGTGATATACACGGACTGTCACAGAACACTGAAGCTTTCTTT. Protein sequence: CASSDIHGLSQNTEAFF.

A few counts support this clonotype. The chain couples TRBV12-3 or TRBV12-4 to TRBJ1-3; tentative D call: TRBD1 (6 bases). This CDR3 contains 15 residues. The V end lost 5 bases, the J end lost 0 bases, and 11 bases lay between the germline ends. CDR3 amino acids: CASSPTGNSGNTIYF. The CDR3 DNA reads as TGTGCCAGCAGTCCCACAGGGAACTCTGGAAACACCATATATTTT.

V and J are TRBV7-9 and TRBJ1-4; possibly TRBD1 for D (5 bases). V lost 2 bases and J lost 8, with 15 bases in between. Per germline, CDR1 SEHNR and CDR2 FQNEAQ (reference sequence). The CDR3 has 15 amino acids. The DNA for the CDR3 is TGTGCCAGCAGCTTACGAGGGGCGCCGAACGAAAAACTGTTTTTT. Translation: CASSLRGAPNEKLFF.

The table lists this clonotype with a few counts. The chain carries TRBV7-9 and TRBJ2-6, with 10 bases that match TRBD1. This CDR3 region has 16 residues. Germline values: CDR1 SEHNR, CDR2 FQNEAQ (reference sequence). The J segment lost 2 bases and the V segment lost 5 bases, leaving 3 bases of the junction unmatched. This CDR3 is CASSRQGAPGANVLTF. The CDR3 DNA reads TGTGCCAGCAGCCGACAGGGGGCTCCTGGGGCCAACGTCCTGACTTTC.

The chain has TRBV6-1 and TRBJ2-7; 7 nucleotides align to TRBD2. The CDR3 extends over 16 amino acids. The junction had 12 bases not matched to a gene; V was cut back by 0 bases and J by 7 bases. Germline CDR1 and CDR2: MNHNS and SASEGT. The CDR3 sequence is CASSEAGSGVGLEQYF. In DNA, the CDR3 is TGTGCCAGCAGTGAAGCGGGAAGCGGGGTGGGTCTGGAGCAGTACTTC.

Only a few counts were recorded for this clonotype. The chain combines TRBV6-5 with TRBJ2-7, with a possible D match to TRBD2 (6 bases). The CDR3 extends over 15 amino acids. In germline, CDR1 is MNHEY, CDR2 SVGAGI. Trimming left V 4 bases short and J 6 bases short, with 19 bases between. The DNA for the CDR3 is TGTGCCAGCAGTTCTAGCGCCGGACTGCGAGTCGAGCAGTACTTC. It specifies CASSSSAGLRVEQYF.

This chain connects TRBV5-1 to TRBJ1-4; tentatively, D is TRBD1 (5 bases). The CDR3 totals 14 residues. Trimming cost V 0 bases and J 8 bases, with 11 bases left between them. The germline V gene has CDR1 SGHRS and CDR2 YFSETQ. The CDR3 region has the DNA TGCGCCAGCAGCTTGGGAGGACATGGAGAAAAACTGTTTTTT. Translating it yields CASSLGGHGEKLFF.

This clonotype was counted between two and nine times. The chain joins TRBV25-1 to TRBJ2-7; TRBD1 agrees at 8 bases. This CDR3 is 15 amino acids long. The V segment lost 4 bases and the J segment 7 bases; nucleotides outside the gene matches: 12. In germline, CDR1 is MGHDK, CDR2 SYGVNS. CDR3 coding DNA: TGTGCCAGCAGTGGCCCTACAGGGGGAGCATCTGAGCAGTACTTC. Protein product: CASSGPTGGASEQYF.

For the CDR3, the DNA is TGTGCCTGGAGTGGAGGCAGGGAGGGCGGCTACACCTTC. It specifies CAWSGGREGGYTF. This chain connects TRBV30 to TRBJ1-2; a possible D gene is TRBD1 (5 bases). Germline CDR1 is GTSNPN and CDR2 is SVGIG (reference sequence). The CDR3 is made up of 13 amino acids. Trimming took 1 base from V and 8 from J, leaving 14 bases between them.

This clonotype was counted only a few times. The V and J genes are TRBV6-5 and TRBJ1-5; D is unclear. Deletions cut 0 bases from V and 4 bases from J, with 10 bases between. Germline values: CDR1 MNHEY, CDR2 SVGAGI. The CDR3 sequence is 15 residues long. This chain's CDR3 is CASSYSMTGNQPQHF. In DNA, the CDR3 is TGTGCCAGCAGTTACTCGATGACCGGGAATCAGCCCCAGCATTTT.

This clonotype was picked up a small number of times. The chain has TRBV18 and TRBJ1-1, with 8 positions matching TRBD1. Germline V CDR1 and CDR2: KGHSH, LQKENI. Germline trimming cut 3 bases from V and 3 bases from J; bases unmatched to any gene: 9. The CDR3 consists of 16 residues. The CDR3 nucleotides are TGTGCCAGCTCACCTAACTCAGGGGGCTGGTACACTGAAGCTTTCTTT. Amino acids: CASSPNSGGWYTEAFF.

V and J are TRBV6-1 and TRBJ1-4; D unresolved. The CDR3 loop spans 13 amino acids. The germline V gene encodes CDR1 MNHNS and CDR2 SASEGT. Trimming stripped 6 bases from V and 1 base from J, with 6 bases between. The CDR3 spells CASRTKTNEKLFF. CDR3 DNA sequence: TGTGCCAGCAGGACAAAAACTAATGAAAAACTGTTTTTT.

This clonotype was observed at least ten times. This rearrangement joins TRBV10-3 to TRBJ2-3; 15 bases line up with TRBD2. The germline gives CDR1 ENHRY, CDR2 SYGVKD. This CDR3 comprises 16 residues. The ends lost 6 bases at V and 4 bases at J; junction bases unmatched: 5. The CDR3 DNA follows: TGTGCCATCAGCTCCGGACTAGCGGGAGGGCCAGATACGCAGTATTTT. This gives the protein CAISSGLAGGPDTQYF.

J is TRBJ2-1 and V is TRBV7-8; TRBD2 matches 8 bases. Germline V gene data show CDR1 as SGHVS and CDR2 as FQNEAQ. V was pared by 6 bases and J by 8 bases, with 9 bases of the junction left unmatched. The CDR3 runs to 14 residues. CDR3 amino acids: CASRGTGGTDEQFF. Here the CDR3 DNA reads TGTGCCAGCAGGGGGACGGGGGGGACGGATGAGCAGTTCTTC.

This rearrangement joins TRBV5-5 to TRBJ2-3, with no clear D. This CDR3 is built from 13 residues. V lost 3 bases, J lost 0 bases, and 5 bases lay in between. Germline V gene lookup returns CDR1 SGHKS and CDR2 YYEKEE (reference sequence). The CDR3 loop is CASSSPSTDTQYF. DNA for the CDR3: TGTGCCAGCAGCTCGCCCAGCACAGATACGCAGTATTTT.

This clonotype was detected ten times or more. This chain joins TRBV4-3 and TRBJ2-7; perhaps TRBD1 as D (6 bases). The CDR3 is 14 residues long. In germline, CDR1 is LGHNA, CDR2 YSLEER. With 1 base removed from V and 2 bases from J, the gap between germline ends came to 9 bases. The CDR3 reads CASSQGGQTYEQYF. CDR3 bases: TGCGCCAGCAGCCAAGGCGGACAGACCTACGAGCAGTACTTC.

CDR3 nucleotide sequence: TGTGCCAGCAGTTCCCCGGGGAGCGGGGGGGAGACCCAGTACTTC. Its translation: CASSSPGSGGETQYF. V and J are TRBV28 and TRBJ2-5, with 9 nucleotides matching TRBD2. V was clipped by 4 bases and J by 5 bases; unmatched bases: 8. Per germline, CDR1 MDHEN and CDR2 SYDVKM. The CDR3 length is 15 residues.

The J gene is TRBJ1-2, the V gene TRBV5-5; D might be TRBD1 (6 bases). The germline V and J ends were trimmed by 3 bases and 8 bases, with 11 bases remaining between them. CDR3 size: 12 residues. Germline loops: CDR1 SGHKS, CDR2 YYEKEE (reference sequence). CDR3 protein: CASSSTGWGYTF. The CDR3 coding sequence is TGTGCCAGCAGCTCAACAGGGTGGGGCTACACCTTC.

This chain joins TRBV11-3 and TRBJ2-2, with 7 bases matching TRBD2. The CDR3 covers 14 residues. CDR1 is SGHNT and CDR2 is YENEEA in the germline V gene. The ends lost 8 bases at V and 0 bases at J; junction bases unmatched: 3. The CDR3 here is CASRAGPNTGELFF. Here the CDR3 DNA reads TGTGCCAGCCGAGCGGGGCCGAACACCGGGGAGCTGTTTTTT.

The chain employs TRBV2 and TRBJ2-7; TRBD1 aligns across 7 bases. The CDR3 covers 14 residues. The germline V gene has CDR1 SNHLY and CDR2 FYNNEI. The V segment lost 1 base and the J segment 7 bases; nucleotides outside the gene matches: 7. CDR3 sequence reads: CASSEGYRGGEQYF. Written as DNA, the CDR3 is TGTGCCAGCAGTGAAGGGTACAGGGGCGGAGAGCAGTACTTC.